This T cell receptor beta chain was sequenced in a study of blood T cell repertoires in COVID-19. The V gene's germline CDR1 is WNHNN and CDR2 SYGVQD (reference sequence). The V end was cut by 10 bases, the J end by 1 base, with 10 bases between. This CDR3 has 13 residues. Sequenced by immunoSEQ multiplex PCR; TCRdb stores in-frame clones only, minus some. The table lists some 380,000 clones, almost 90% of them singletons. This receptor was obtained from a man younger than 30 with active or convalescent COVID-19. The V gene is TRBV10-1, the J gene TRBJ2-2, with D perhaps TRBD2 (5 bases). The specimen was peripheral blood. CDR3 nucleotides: TGCGCCACCGACCGGGGGAACACCGGGGAGCTGTTTTTT. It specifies CATDRGNTGELFF.